This record covers a single T cell receptor (beta chain). Its antigen is not known. As to treatment: oral pan-JAK inhibitor, 5-10 mg twice daily. The germline V gene encodes CDR1 SQVTM and CDR2 ANQGSEA. The CDR3 runs to 15 residues. Trimming removed 6 bases from V and 4 bases from J, with 18 bases in between. RNA was extracted and reverse transcribed into cDNA as the sequencing template. Repertoires were generated with immunoSEQ multiplex PCR, while TCRdb's copy carries only in-frame clones and drops some. The sample yields about 190,000 clones, around 60% seen once. The sample is drawn from a study of CD8+ T cells in alopecia areata. Study-level points and caveats: Lesional scalp, notably in alopecia totalis/universalis, had clonality above that of normal scalp. Expanded CD8+ clones among the top 100, and scalp clonality, were significantly decreased by tofacitinib.

This specimen consisted of CD4+ T cells sorted from blood, obtained between weeks 47 and 50, from a patient treated with tofacitinib. This TCR was sampled from a human donor with alopecia areata. The V gene is TRBV29-1, the J gene TRBJ2-2, with D maybe TRBD2 (5 bases). This CDR3 reads CSVAPPGSGTGELFF. The CDR3 DNA reads as TGCAGCGTCGCCCCGCCGGGGTCGGGCACCGGGGAGCTGTTTTTT.